This T cell receptor beta chain was identified during a study of PD-L1 blockade in urothelial cancer. Across the whole study: Twenty-five out of 29 patients were men whose urothelial cancer was bladder-origin.

Only in-frame clones appear in the TCRdb table, and some are missing; sequencing was by immunoSEQ multiplex PCR. In the table there are 85,000 to 100,000 clones, roughly 84% of which are singletons. CDR1 is MNHEY, CDR2 SVGAGI, per germline. The CDR3 extends over 14 amino acids. V lost 6 bases and J lost 4; bases outside the gene matches: 5. Time point given: pretreatment peripheral blood. The source material was PBMCs, sampled around atezolizumab (anti-PD-L1) treatment. The receptor was isolated from a man aged 60 to 69 with urothelial cancer. This chain joins TRBV6-5 and TRBJ2-1, with TRBD1 matching 8 bases. The CDR3 coding sequence is TGTGCCAGCAGGAGGCGGACAGGGTACAATGAGCAGTTCTTC. This encodes CASRRRTGYNEQFF.